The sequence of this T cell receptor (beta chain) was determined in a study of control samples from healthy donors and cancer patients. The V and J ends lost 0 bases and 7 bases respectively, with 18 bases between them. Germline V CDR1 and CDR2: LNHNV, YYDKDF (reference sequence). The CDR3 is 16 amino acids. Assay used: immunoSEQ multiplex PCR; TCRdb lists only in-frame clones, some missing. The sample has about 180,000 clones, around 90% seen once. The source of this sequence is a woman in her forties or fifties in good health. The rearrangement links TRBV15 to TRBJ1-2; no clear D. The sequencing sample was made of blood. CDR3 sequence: CATSRDWGLGSGGYTF. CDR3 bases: TGTGCCACCAGCAGAGATTGGGGATTGGGTTCGGGTGGCTACACCTTC. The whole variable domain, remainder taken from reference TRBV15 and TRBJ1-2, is DAMVIQNPRYQVTQFGKPVTLSCSQTLNHNVMYWYQQKSSQAPKLLFHYYDKDFNNEADTPDNFQSRRPNTSFCFLDIRSPGLGDTAMYLCATSRDWGLGSGGYTFGSGTRLTVV.